This is a list of T cell receptor beta chains from one sample in a study of T-cell memory formation after mild COVID-19. TCRdb fed the 5' RACE reads into MiXCR, producing one record per CDR3 protein. The table records 250,000 to 300,000 distinct CDR3 sequences, 15% to 20% of them present only once. The sequenced material came from PBMCs or a T cell subset sorted from them (not recorded which). The source is a man younger than 35 who had mild COVID-19 (a few samples of this study predate the infection). Cell type and time point are not known. Both conserved end residues are part of each CDR3. D genes are given only for firm matches. Clone size is stated in some rows and not others, as once, few, many or a class when expanded.

D gene	V gene	clone size	J gene	CDR3 protein	CDR3 DNA
TRBD1	TRBV28	-	TRBJ1-2	CASRPGQGAYGYTF	TGTGCCAGCCGCCCCGGACAGGGAGCTTATGGCTACACCTTC
TRBD2	TRBV10-1	-	TRBJ2-4	CASSPGVSGDPGNIQYF	TGCGCCAGCAGCCCGGGGGTTAGCGGGGACCCCGGAAACATTCAGTACTTC
-	TRBV6-2/TRBV6-3	-	TRBJ2-2	CASSYSRAYRDTGELFF	TGTGCCAGCAGTTACTCCCGGGCCTACAGGGACACCGGGGAGCTGTTTTTT
-	TRBV27	-	TRBJ2-1	CASRFSYEQFF	TGTGCCAGCAGGTTCTCGTATGAGCAGTTCTTC
TRBD2	TRBV7-9	-	TRBJ2-3	CASSATSGAGTDTQYF	TGTGCCAGCAGCGCAACTAGCGGGGCAGGCACAGATACGCAGTATTTT
TRBD2	TRBV10-3	-	TRBJ2-5	CAIAGHLYQETQYF	TGTGCTATAGCGGGACACTTGTACCAAGAGACCCAGTACTTC
-	TRBV7-2	few	TRBJ2-3	CASSFGGPSTDTQYF	TGTGCCAGCAGCTTCGGGGGGCCAAGCACAGATACGCAGTATTTT
-	TRBV10-3	-	TRBJ2-2	CAISESLSSAGELFF	TGTGCCATCAGTGAGTCTCTGTCCAGCGCCGGGGAGCTGTTTTTT
-	TRBV27	few	TRBJ2-5	CASSSETQYF	TGTGCCAGCAGTTCCGAGACCCAGTACTTC
-	TRBV28	-	TRBJ2-3	CASSAESFSTQYF	TGTGCCAGCAGTGCCGAGTCATTTAGCACGCAGTATTTT
-	TRBV12-3/TRBV12-4	many	TRBJ2-2	CASSPLTGELFF	TGTGCCAGCAGTCCACTCACCGGGGAGCTGTTTTTT
-	TRBV2	few	TRBJ2-3	CASSVGTPNTQYF	TGTGCCAGCAGTGTCGGGACACCTAATACGCAGTATTTT
-	TRBV7-2	-	TRBJ1-5	CASSFTPTQNQPQHF	TGTGCCAGCAGCTTTACACCGACCCAGAATCAGCCCCAGCATTTT
TRBD2	TRBV18	-	TRBJ2-3	CASSQALLAGDRTDTQYF	TGTGCCAGCTCCCAAGCCCTTCTAGCGGGGGATCGCACAGATACGCAGTATTTT
-	TRBV7-9	-	TRBJ2-6	CASSQAGANVLTF	TGTGCCAGCAGTCAGGCTGGGGCCAACGTCCTGACTTTC
-	TRBV27	few	TRBJ1-1	CASSLGGVGTEAFF	TGTGCCAGCAGTTTAGGAGGGGTGGGCACTGAAGCTTTCTTT
-	TRBV9	few	TRBJ2-3	CASSVEGRGTDTQYF	TGTGCCAGCAGCGTAGAAGGGCGGGGCACAGATACGCAGTATTTT
-	TRBV5-1	-	TRBJ2-1	CASSLEYPSRPSYNEQFF	TGCGCCAGCAGCTTGGAGTACCCCTCCCGACCAAGCTACAATGAGCAGTTCTTC
-	TRBV25-1	-	TRBJ2-1	CASSEAQGVDNEQFF	TGTGCCAGCAGTGAAGCACAGGGCGTTGACAATGAGCAGTTCTTC
-	TRBV5-1	-	TRBJ2-2	CASSQQGQNTGELFF	TGCGCCAGCAGCCAACAGGGACAGAACACCGGGGAGCTGTTTTTT
-	TRBV12-3/TRBV12-4	few	TRBJ1-5	CASSFGGLQPQHF	TGTGCCAGCAGTTTTGGCGGGCTTCAGCCCCAGCATTTT
-	TRBV28	few	TRBJ1-4	CASSSLPGQDEKLFF	TGTGCCAGCAGTTCTCTCCCGGGACAAGATGAAAAACTGTTTTTT
TRBD1	TRBV3-1	few	TRBJ1-4	CASSQGPGGTGDEKLFF	TGTGCCAGCAGCCAAGGACCCGGTGGGACAGGGGATGAAAAACTGTTTTTT
-	TRBV18	-	TRBJ1-1	CASSSPIPRDEAFF	TGTGCCAGCTCCTCCCCCATTCCAAGAGATGAAGCTTTCTTT
-	TRBV12-3/TRBV12-4	few	TRBJ1-2	CASSLGKNYGYTF	TGTGCCAGCAGTTTAGGGAAGAACTATGGCTACACCTTC
TRBD1	TRBV6-4	once	TRBJ2-3	CASNQGVNNRDTQYF	TGTGCCAGCAATCAGGGGGTAAACAATCGGGATACGCAGTATTTT
-	TRBV20-1	-	TRBJ2-1	CSAREVSTASNEQFF	TGCAGTGCTAGAGAGGTCTCCACGGCGTCCAATGAGCAGTTCTTC
-	TRBV2	-	TRBJ2-7	CASTSDWSSYEQYF	TGTGCCAGCACCTCGGACTGGAGCTCCTACGAGCAGTACTTC
-	TRBV5-1	-	TRBJ2-2	CASSQDGGDTGELFF	TGCGCCAGCAGCCAGGACGGGGGAGACACCGGGGAGCTGTTTTTT
-	TRBV5-1	-	TRBJ2-6	CASSSTATSSGANVLTF	TGCGCCAGCAGCTCGACGGCTACCAGCTCTGGGGCCAACGTCCTGACTTTC
TRBD1	TRBV7-9	few	TRBJ2-3	CASSQGQGYSTDTQYF	TGTGCCAGCAGCCAAGGACAGGGCTATAGCACAGATACGCAGTATTTT
-	TRBV7-8	-	TRBJ1-2	CASSFQAGDGYTF	TGTGCCAGCAGCTTTCAAGCCGGAGATGGCTACACCTTC
TRBD1	TRBV18	few	TRBJ2-3	CASSRNGQGTDTQYF	TGTGCCAGCTCCCGCAATGGACAGGGGACAGATACGCAGTATTTT
-	TRBV7-9	-	TRBJ2-3	CAGGADTQYF	TGTGCCGGAGGGGCAGATACGCAGTATTTT
TRBD1	TRBV7-6	-	TRBJ1-2	CASSLGTPGQGTYGYTF	TGTGCCAGCAGCCTAGGGACTCCGGGACAGGGGACTTATGGCTACACCTTC
-	TRBV29-1	-	TRBJ1-2	CSVDWGGGGYGYTF	TGCAGCGTTGATTGGGGGGGCGGTGGCTATGGCTACACCTTC
TRBD1	TRBV29-1	few	TRBJ2-5	CSVGQRTGQETQYF	TGCAGCGTTGGGCAGCGGACAGGCCAAGAGACCCAGTACTTC
-	TRBV20-1	-	TRBJ1-4	CSARPARTSGEKLFF	TGCAGTGCTAGACCGGCGCGCACGTCCGGTGAAAAACTGTTTTTT
TRBD1	TRBV6-5	-	TRBJ1-2	CASSYSRSGTVRGYTF	TGTGCCAGCAGTTACTCGAGATCCGGGACAGTTCGTGGCTACACCTTC
-	TRBV6-1	-	TRBJ2-5	CASTRIRDAWGETQYF	TGTGCCAGCACGCGTATTCGGGACGCGTGGGGGGAGACCCAGTACTTC
TRBD1	TRBV7-3	few	TRBJ1-2	CASSPDRGRGGYTF	TGTGCCAGCAGCCCCGACAGGGGGCGGGGTGGCTACACCTTC
-	TRBV11-2	few	TRBJ1-1	CASSYQWTTEAFF	TGTGCCAGCAGCTACCAATGGACCACTGAAGCTTTCTTT
-	TRBV21-1	-	TRBJ1-6	CASISQGMMAPLHF	TGTGCCAGCATCTCACAGGGGATGATGGCACCCCTCCACTTT
-	TRBV27	few	TRBJ1-1	CASSPSDRRNTEAFF	TGTGCCAGCAGTCCCTCAGACAGGAGAAACACTGAAGCTTTCTTT